The entry below describes one T cell receptor (beta chain). Which antigen it targets is not known. No clone much larger than this one lies a single base away; base qualities are absent. The data belong to a study of T-cell reconstitution after alpha-beta-depleted transplantation in children (dated by TCRdb to the mid-2010s). A note on the overall study: The study quantitatively tracked T-cell immune reconstitution after TCRalphabeta/CD19-depleted allogeneic hematopoietic cell transplantation in children using TCR repertoire profiling. Beyond this particular receptor, the publication reports: The frequencies of hyperexpanded clones fell over the following months, and after one year, T-cell counts and TCRbeta diversity were mostly attributed to newly produced T cells. In some patients, the high TCRbeta diversity seen at day 60 was put down to recipient T cells and intrathymic progenitors that had survived conditioning. The apparently early alphabetaT-cell count recovery about two months after transplant was reportedly dependent on only several hundred rapidly expanded clones derived from non-depleted graft cells.

Libraries were made using PCR. Sequenced using an Illumina HiSeq 2500. TCR library preparation used molecular barcoding, with unique molecular identifiers applied to normalize quantification of the TCRbeta repertoire. Clones were called with MiXCR by TCRdb after fastp trimmed the public reads at Q25, and only in-frame beta chains were retained. Identical CDR3 proteins give one entry, which carries the most common genes and DNA. This sample is represented by about 300,000 distinct CDR3 sequences; approximately 7.3% of them were singletons. The ten largest clones capture approximately 9.1% of the sample. The CDR3 covers 14 residues, taking in both the cysteine and the phenylalanine. Just the 42-base CDR3 DNA is kept, in frame starting at base 1. CDR1 and CDR2, looked up from the germline V gene, are SGHTS and YDEGEE. V sheds 0 bases and J sheds 2 bases, leaving 6 bases between their ends. The intended sense of this specimen's treatment or condition label: allogeneic hematopoietic cell transplantation with graft depleted of TCRalphabeta T cells and CD19 B cells. TCRalphabeta/CD19-depleted allogeneic hematopoietic cell grafts were given to the transplant recipients, all of whom were children.

Recombination linked TRBV5-8 to TRBJ2-1, with the D gene not clear enough to name. Here the sequenced sample was peripheral blood, taken 360 days after TCRalphabeta/CD19-depleted stem cell transplant. The TCR comes from a female patient between 2 and 15 years old who had a stem cell transplant for Fanconi anemia, so the T cells may come from the graft donor. The nucleotide sequence reads as follows: TGTGCCAGCAGCTTGGCCGACACCTACAATGAGCAGTTCTTC. The encoded protein is CASSLADTYNEQFF.